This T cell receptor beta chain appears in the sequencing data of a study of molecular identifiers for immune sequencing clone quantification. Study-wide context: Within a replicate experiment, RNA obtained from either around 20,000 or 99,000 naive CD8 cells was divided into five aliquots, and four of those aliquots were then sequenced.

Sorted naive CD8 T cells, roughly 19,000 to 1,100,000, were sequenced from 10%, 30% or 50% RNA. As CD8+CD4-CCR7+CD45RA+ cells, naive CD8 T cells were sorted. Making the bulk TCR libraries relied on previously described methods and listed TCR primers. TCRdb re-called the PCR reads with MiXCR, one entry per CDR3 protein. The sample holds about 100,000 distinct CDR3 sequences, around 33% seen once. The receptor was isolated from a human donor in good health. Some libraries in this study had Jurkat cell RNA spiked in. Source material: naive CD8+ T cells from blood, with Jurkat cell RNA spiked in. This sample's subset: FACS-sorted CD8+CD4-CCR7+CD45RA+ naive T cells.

The CDR3 DNA sequence: TGTGCCAGCAGTTACTCCGGGACTAGCGGGAGTTTCGCAGATACGCAGTATTTT. Residues: CASSYSGTSGSFADTQYF. The chain recombines TRBV6-6 with TRBJ2-3, with 14 bases matching TRBD2. V gave up 0 bases and J gave up 4 bases; unmatched junction bases: 6. Germline CDR1 is MNHNY and CDR2 is SVGAGI (reference sequence). The CDR3 sequence is 18 residues long.